This record looks at one T cell receptor beta chain sequence and its context. Its antigen remains unknown. The sample belongs to a study of T cell responses to AZD1222 COVID-19 vaccine. About the study: Second doses at about 4 or about 12 weeks were pooled.

The CDR3 covers 14 residues. Germline V gene data show CDR1 as SGHRS and CDR2 as YFSETQ. V was trimmed by 5 bases and J by 2 bases, leaving 12 bases between them. The study, taken as a whole, reports: Among the donors, most were white British and more were female, and clonal diversity was possibly underestimated.

This table comes from immunoSEQ multiplex PCR, and its TCRdb copy is limited to in-frame clones, with some not included. Altogether around 130,000 clones are present, more than 70% being singletons, with the ten largest covering roughly 12%. The specimen was peripheral blood, collected on day 0 of AZD1222 vaccination. The chain joins TRBV5-1 to TRBJ2-3; D unresolved. The sequence was collected from an adult in good health. CDR3: CASSGQRYTDTQYF. CDR3 sequence (DNA): TGCGCCAGCAGTGGTCAACGATACACAGATACGCAGTATTTT.